A selection of T cell receptor beta chains follows, all from one sample in a study of blood T cell repertoires in COVID-19. The protocol was immunoSEQ multiplex PCR, while the TCRdb copy is restricted to in-frame clones and leaves out a portion. Of tens of thousands of clones in the sample, 85% to 90% were seen once. The sequencing sample was made of peripheral blood. The receptors shown here come from a man aged 65 to 79 with active COVID-19. Both conserved end residues are part of each CDR3. Each record gives: V gene, clone size, J gene, D gene, CDR3 protein, CDR3 DNA. A D gene is named only where the DNA matches it firmly. Not every row has a clone size; where given, it reads once, few, many or a size class.

V gene: TRBV7-2; clone size: NA; J gene: TRBJ2-7; D gene: TRBD1; CDR3 protein: CASSLGVTTGREQYF; CDR3 DNA: TGTGCCAGCAGCTTAGGAGTAACGACAGGGCGCGAGCAGTACTTC
V gene: TRBV5-4; clone size: NA; J gene: TRBJ1-2; D gene: NA; CDR3 protein: CASSYIQENYGYTF; CDR3 DNA: TGTGCCAGCAGCTACATACAGGAAAACTATGGCTACACCTTC
V gene: TRBV4-2; clone size: NA; J gene: TRBJ2-7; D gene: TRBD2; CDR3 protein: CASSQGAGDAYEQYF; CDR3 DNA: TGTGCCAGCAGCCAAGGAGCGGGAGACGCCTACGAGCAGTACTTC
V gene: TRBV5-6; clone size: NA; J gene: TRBJ1-5; D gene: TRBD1; CDR3 protein: CASSSGGPGGNQPQHF; CDR3 DNA: TGTGCCAGCAGCTCCGGCGGACCAGGGGGGAATCAGCCCCAGCATTTT
V gene: TRBV5-6; clone size: NA; J gene: TRBJ2-1; D gene: TRBD2; CDR3 protein: CASSWALAGGYNEQFF; CDR3 DNA: TGTGCCAGCAGCTGGGCGCTAGCGGGGGGATATAATGAGCAGTTCTTC
V gene: TRBV7-9; clone size: NA; J gene: TRBJ2-1; D gene: TRBD2; CDR3 protein: CASSLELAGDNEQFF; CDR3 DNA: TGTGCCAGCAGCTTAGAACTAGCGGGAGATAATGAGCAGTTCTTC
V gene: TRBV5-1; clone size: NA; J gene: TRBJ1-1; D gene: NA; CDR3 protein: CASSLGPGERAFF; CDR3 DNA: TGCGCCAGCAGCCTGGGTCCAGGGGAACGAGCTTTCTTT
V gene: TRBV15; clone size: NA; J gene: TRBJ1-5; D gene: TRBD1; CDR3 protein: CATSSRTGTGTHSINQPQHF; CDR3 DNA: TGTGCCACCAGCAGCCGAACCGGGACAGGGACGCACAGTATTAATCAGCCCCAGCATTTT
V gene: TRBV24-1; clone size: NA; J gene: TRBJ2-1; D gene: NA; CDR3 protein: CATSDSAGSSYNEQFF; CDR3 DNA: TGTGCCACCAGTGATTCAGCGGGTAGCTCCTACAATGAGCAGTTCTTC
V gene: TRBV20-1; clone size: NA; J gene: TRBJ2-7; D gene: NA; CDR3 protein: CSGGGAYEQYF; CDR3 DNA: TGCAGTGGAGGGGGAGCCTACGAGCAGTACTTC
V gene: TRBV2; clone size: NA; J gene: TRBJ2-7; D gene: TRBD1; CDR3 protein: CASMDRAYEQYF; CDR3 DNA: TGTGCCAGTATGGACAGGGCCTACGAGCAGTACTTC
V gene: TRBV30; clone size: NA; J gene: TRBJ2-7; D gene: NA; CDR3 protein: CAWSRDTYEQYF; CDR3 DNA: TGTGCCTGGAGTCGGGACACCTACGAGCAGTACTTC
V gene: TRBV5-1; clone size: NA; J gene: TRBJ1-1; D gene: TRBD1; CDR3 protein: CASSLELTDRGEAFF; CDR3 DNA: TGCGCCAGCAGCTTGGAGCTAACGGACAGGGGGGAAGCTTTCTTT
V gene: TRBV7-2; clone size: NA; J gene: TRBJ1-2; D gene: TRBD1; CDR3 protein: CASSLLQGAVNYGYTF; CDR3 DNA: TGTGCCAGCAGCTTGCTACAGGGGGCGGTAAACTATGGCTACACCTTC
V gene: TRBV7-2; clone size: NA; J gene: TRBJ1-6; D gene: TRBD1; CDR3 protein: CASSSTGLNSPLHF; CDR3 DNA: TGTGCCAGCAGCTCGACAGGGCTAAATTCACCCCTCCACTTT
V gene: TRBV2; clone size: NA; J gene: TRBJ2-4; D gene: TRBD2; CDR3 protein: CASSGGLAGKAKNIQYF; CDR3 DNA: TGTGCCAGCAGTGGGGGACTAGCGGGAAAAGCCAAAAACATTCAGTACTTC
V gene: TRBV10-1; clone size: NA; J gene: TRBJ2-3; D gene: TRBD2; CDR3 protein: CASSELGGRSTDTQYF; CDR3 DNA: TGCGCCAGCAGTGAGTTAGGCGGGAGAAGCACAGATACGCAGTATTTT
V gene: TRBV5-4; clone size: few; J gene: TRBJ2-5; D gene: TRBD2; CDR3 protein: CASSHALAGGWETQYF; CDR3 DNA: TGTGCCAGCAGCCATGCCCTAGCGGGAGGTTGGGAGACCCAGTACTTC
V gene: TRBV27; clone size: NA; J gene: TRBJ2-1; D gene: TRBD2; CDR3 protein: CASSLISGKNEQFF; CDR3 DNA: TGTGCCAGCAGTTTGATTAGCGGGAAGAATGAGCAGTTCTTC
V gene: TRBV3-1/TRBV3-2; clone size: NA; J gene: TRBJ2-1; D gene: TRBD2; CDR3 protein: CASTTSGRLPSNEQFF; CDR3 DNA: TGTGCCAGCACCACTAGCGGGAGGCTCCCCAGCAATGAGCAGTTCTTC
V gene: TRBV6-2/TRBV6-3; clone size: NA; J gene: TRBJ1-5; D gene: TRBD1; CDR3 protein: CASSDRDGNQPQHF; CDR3 DNA: TGTGCCAGCAGCGACAGGGATGGCAATCAGCCCCAGCATTTT
V gene: TRBV28; clone size: once; J gene: TRBJ2-3; D gene: NA; CDR3 protein: CASSLAGPSTDTQYF; CDR3 DNA: TGTGCCAGCAGTTTGGCGGGACCCAGCACAGATACGCAGTATTTT
V gene: TRBV5-1; clone size: NA; J gene: TRBJ2-5; D gene: NA; CDR3 protein: CASRDNQETQYF; CDR3 DNA: TGCGCCAGCAGGGACAACCAAGAGACCCAGTACTTC
V gene: TRBV28; clone size: NA; J gene: TRBJ2-2; D gene: TRBD2; CDR3 protein: CASSLTSGSGTGELFF; CDR3 DNA: TGTGCCAGCAGTTTAACTAGCGGGAGCGGGACCGGGGAGCTGTTTTTT
V gene: TRBV30; clone size: once; J gene: TRBJ2-3; D gene: TRBD1; CDR3 protein: CACGTGGPDTQYF; CDR3 DNA: TGTGCCTGCGGGACAGGGGGCCCAGATACGCAGTATTTT
V gene: TRBV3-1/TRBV3-2; clone size: NA; J gene: TRBJ2-3; D gene: NA; CDR3 protein: CASSQSPSTDTQYF; CDR3 DNA: TGTGCCAGCAGCCAAAGCCCTAGCACAGATACGCAGTATTTT
V gene: TRBV7-3; clone size: NA; J gene: TRBJ2-5; D gene: NA; CDR3 protein: CASSQGGGETQYF; CDR3 DNA: TGTGCCAGCAGTCAAGGGGGAGGGGAGACCCAGTACTTC
V gene: TRBV4-2; clone size: NA; J gene: TRBJ2-1; D gene: NA; CDR3 protein: CASSQDSSSYNEQFF; CDR3 DNA: TGTGCCAGCAGCCAGGACAGCAGCTCCTACAATGAGCAGTTCTTC
V gene: TRBV28; clone size: few; J gene: TRBJ2-7; D gene: NA; CDR3 protein: CASSQGGDEQYF; CDR3 DNA: TGTGCCAGCAGCCAGGGAGGAGACGAGCAGTACTTC
V gene: TRBV30; clone size: NA; J gene: TRBJ1-4; D gene: NA; CDR3 protein: CAWEQGPRKLFF; CDR3 DNA: TGTGCCTGGGAACAGGGACCGAGAAAACTGTTTTTT
V gene: TRBV6-6; clone size: NA; J gene: TRBJ2-1; D gene: TRBD2; CDR3 protein: CASSRLAGANEQFF; CDR3 DNA: TGTGCCAGCAGCCGACTAGCGGGAGCGAATGAGCAGTTCTTC
V gene: TRBV7-2; clone size: NA; J gene: TRBJ2-5; D gene: NA; CDR3 protein: CASSQDSALRDQYF; CDR3 DNA: TGTGCCAGCAGTCAGGACAGCGCCCTTCGAGACCAGTACTTC
V gene: TRBV28; clone size: NA; J gene: TRBJ1-5; D gene: NA; CDR3 protein: CASSLGGDNQPQHF; CDR3 DNA: TGTGCCAGCAGTTTAGGGGGGGACAATCAGCCCCAGCATTTT
V gene: TRBV12-3/TRBV12-4; clone size: NA; J gene: TRBJ1-3; D gene: NA; CDR3 protein: CASSLNQGNTIYF; CDR3 DNA: TGTGCCAGCAGTTTAAATCAGGGAAACACCATATATTTT
V gene: TRBV7-2; clone size: NA; J gene: TRBJ1-5; D gene: NA; CDR3 protein: CASSLGGTLREGPQHF; CDR3 DNA: TGTGCCAGCAGCTTAGGGGGCACTCTGCGTGAAGGGCCCCAGCATTTT
V gene: TRBV28; clone size: NA; J gene: TRBJ2-5; D gene: NA; CDR3 protein: CASSLGGLRTQYF; CDR3 DNA: TGTGCCAGCAGTTTAGGGGGGTTACGGACCCAGTACTTC
V gene: TRBV28; clone size: NA; J gene: TRBJ2-7; D gene: NA; CDR3 protein: CASRWQDYEQYF; CDR3 DNA: TGTGCCAGCAGGTGGCAGGACTACGAGCAGTACTTC
V gene: TRBV10-3; clone size: NA; J gene: TRBJ2-5; D gene: NA; CDR3 protein: CAISPGVGFQETQYF; CDR3 DNA: TGTGCCATCAGCCCAGGGGTTGGGTTCCAAGAGACCCAGTACTTC
V gene: TRBV5-1; clone size: NA; J gene: TRBJ2-7; D gene: TRBD2; CDR3 protein: CASSLGLARTYEQYF; CDR3 DNA: TGCGCCAGCAGCTTAGGACTAGCGCGTACCTACGAGCAGTACTTC
V gene: TRBV19; clone size: NA; J gene: TRBJ2-4; D gene: NA; CDR3 protein: CASSPPANNKNIQYF; CDR3 DNA: TGTGCCAGTAGCCCCCCCGCAAACAACAAAAACATTCAGTACTTC